Each of the 22 T cell receptor beta chains below was sequenced from the same sample in a study of cytomegalovirus exposure and HLA in healthy donors (dated by TCRdb to the late 2010s). Library preparation employed the immunoSEQ multiplex PCR assay. For the multiplex PCR, a mixture combining 60 forward primers for TCR Vbeta segments and 13 reverse primers for TCR Jbeta segments was used. Here the immuneACCESS table is served through TCRdb, limited to in-frame sequences with V and J called. Missing clones are a known gap in these copies; in checked studies unresolved V genes cover under half, and the rest lacks a known reason. Recorded for this sample are about 160,000 clones; around 75% of them occurred a single time. The top ten clones comprise approximately 2.4% of the sample. Material for sequencing was PBMCs. These receptors were obtained from a female donor in good health and CMV-seronegative.

This chain connects TRBV29-1 to TRBJ1-3; D gene ambiguous. The ends were cut back, 4 bases at V and 3 bases at J, with 10 bases in the middle. CDR3 length: 13 residues. Germline CDR1 reads SQVTM; CDR2 reads ANQGSEA. In DNA form, the CDR3 reads TGCAGCGTTGGGGAGTGGCGTGGAAACACCATATATTTT. Protein product: CSVGEWRGNTIYF.

This clone came up a few times. The rearrangement uses TRBV13 and TRBJ1-3, with a weak D call TRBD1 (6 bases). Germline loops: CDR1 PRHDT, CDR2 FYEKMQ (reference sequence). This CDR3 contains 13 residues. V lost 7 bases and J lost 4, with 11 bases in between. The CDR3, as DNA: TGTGCCAGCACCCACAGGGCCGGAAACACCATATATTTT. The encoded protein is CASTHRAGNTIYF.

The CDR3 bases are TGTGCCAGCCGTGCCGGGACAGGGCGAGGTGGCTACACCTTC. Amino acid sequence: CASRAGTGRGGYTF. The chain combines TRBV25-1 with TRBJ1-2, with 9 nucleotides matching TRBD1. Germline V lookup: CDR1 MGHDK, CDR2 SYGVNS. The CDR3 contains 14 residues. J lost 7 bases, V lost 8 bases, and 11 bases had no gene match.

This clone appeared a few times. At the DNA level, this CDR3 is encoded by other sequences in the same sample as well. The chain combines TRBV19 with TRBJ1-1; 9 bases align to TRBD1. V dropped 6 bases and J dropped 5; count of bases not matched to a gene: 10. Germline V gene sequence: CDR1 LNHDA, CDR2 SQIVND (reference sequence). This CDR3 is built from 15 residues. The DNA of the CDR3 is TGTGCCAGTAGCGCCCCGGACAGGGGAAGGACTGAAGCTTTCTTT. Translation: CASSAPDRGRTEAFF.

The gene calls are TRBV6-1 and TRBJ1-5, with 7 bases lining up with TRBD1. CDR1 MNHNS and CDR2 SASEGT come from the germline V gene. The CDR3 is 12 residues long. V lost 6 bases to trimming and J lost 12 bases; unmatched junction nucleotides: 8. CDR3 nucleotide sequence: TGTGCCAGCAGCTCCCGACAGGGCGGCCAGCATTTT. Its translation is CASSSRQGGQHF.

The genes are TRBV2 and TRBJ2-1, with 13 bases identical to TRBD2. The CDR3 runs to 15 residues. After removal of 9 bases from V and 8 bases from J, the junction contained 10 bases not matched to a gene. Germline V gene data show CDR1 as SNHLY and CDR2 as FYNNEI. The CDR3 DNA sequence: TGTGCCAGGTGGACTAGCGGGAGCCCTAGGGATGAGCAGTTCTTC. Protein sequence: CARWTSGSPRDEQFF. Supplemented by reference TRBV2 and TRBJ2-1, the full variable domain reads EPEVTQTPSHQVTQMGQEVILRCVPISNHLYFYWYRQILGQKVEFLVSFYNNEISEKSEIFDDQFSVERPDGSNFTLKIRSTKLEDSAMYFCARWTSGSPRDEQFFGPGTRLTVL.

This clone turned up a few times. The chain couples TRBV7-2 to TRBJ1-1; no clear D gene. The CDR3 loop spans 15 amino acids. The V gene lost 6 bases and the J gene lost 5 bases, with 19 bases spanning the gap. CDR1 is SGHTA, CDR2 FQGNSA, per germline. The CDR3 sequence: CASSQGWTGKTEAFF. The CDR3 region has the DNA TGTGCCAGCAGTCAAGGATGGACGGGGAAAACTGAAGCTTTCTTT.

The sample holds a few counts of this clone. The chain recombines TRBV7-2 with TRBJ2-7; 9 bases fit TRBD1. The CDR3 runs 13 residues. J was trimmed by 3 bases and V by 4 bases; bases with no gene match: 1. CDR1 is SGHTA and CDR2 is FQGNSA in the germline V gene. The CDR3 DNA follows: TGTGCCAGCAGCTCGACAGGGGGCTACGAGCAGTACTTC. It codes for CASSSTGGYEQYF.

The chain recombines TRBV18 with TRBJ2-7, with 8 bases that match TRBD2. J gave up 6 bases and V 3 bases, and 10 bases lay outside the gene matches. CDR1 is KGHSH, CDR2 LQKENI, per germline. This CDR3 spans 15 amino acids. CDR3 nucleotide sequence: TGTGCCAGCTCACCGGGGTCAGCGGGAGTACGCGAGCAGTACTTC. Its translation is CASSPGSAGVREQYF. Complete variable domain (other parts from reference TRBV18 and TRBJ2-7): NAGVMQNPRHLVRRRGQEARLRCSPMKGHSHVYWYRQLPEEGLKFMVYLQKENIIDESGMPKERFSAEFPKEGPSILRIQQVVRGDSAAYFCASSPGSAGVREQYFGPGTRLTVT.

The rearrangement links TRBV5-1 to TRBJ2-1; the match to TRBD1 covers 9 bases. CDR1 and CDR2 (germline): SGHRS, YFSETQ. Trimming took 4 bases from V and 0 from J; bases not matched to a gene: 14. This CDR3 contains 19 residues. The CDR3 sequence: CASSHGTGLSRSSYNEQFF. The CDR3 DNA follows: TGCGCCAGCAGCCACGGGACAGGGCTGTCCCGGAGCTCCTACAATGAGCAGTTCTTC.

As to this clone: Here the CDR3 omits its conserved ending phenylalanine or tryptophan, so a read error is the likely source. The chain is built from TRBV9 and TRBJ2-7; 7 bases map to TRBD1. The junction had 17 bases not matched to a gene; V was cut back by 4 bases and J by 1 base. The germline CDR1 and CDR2 sequences are SGDLS and YYNGEE. The CDR3 spans 18 residues. CDR3 bases: TGTGCCAGCAGCTTGCATTATCCTAGCCGGGACAGATCCTACGAGCAGTACCTC. Translating gives CASSLHYPSRDRSYEQYL.

The J gene is TRBJ2-5, the V gene TRBV12-5; TRBD1 aligns across 9 bases. The trim removed 5 bases at V and 4 bases at J, leaving 17 bases unmatched. Germline CDR1 reads LGHNT; CDR2 reads FRNRAP. CDR3 length: 18 amino acids. The CDR3 reads CASGGQGRSREGTETQYF. In DNA form, the CDR3 reads TGTGCTAGTGGTGGACAGGGGCGGTCGAGGGAGGGGACAGAGACCCAGTACTTC.

The chain is built from TRBV27 and TRBJ1-2, with a tentative D call TRBD1 (6 bases). CDR3 length equals 14 residues. V shed 0 bases and J shed 4 bases, with 9 bases lying between them. Per germline, CDR1 MNHEY and CDR2 SMNVEV (reference sequence). The CDR3 loop reads CASSLSQGFYGYTF. DNA of the CDR3: TGTGCCAGCAGTTTATCACAGGGCTTCTATGGCTACACCTTC.

The chain combines TRBV6-5 with TRBJ1-2, with no clear D. Germline V gives CDR1 MNHEY, CDR2 SVGAGI. Trimming removed 6 bases at V and 6 bases at J, with 14 bases between. The CDR3 is 13 amino acids. The CDR3 DNA reads as TGTGCCAGCAGACCCAGCGGTGGTAATGGCTACACCTTC. The encoded protein is CASRPSGGNGYTF.

This rearrangement joins TRBV5-6 to TRBJ1-1, with D maybe TRBD1 (5 bases). CDR3 length equals 15 residues. CDR1 is SGHDT, CDR2 YYEEEE, per germline. V lost 3 bases and J lost 5, with 17 bases in between. CDR3: CASSSEQGSATEAFF. CDR3 sequence (DNA): TGTGCCAGCAGCTCAGAGCAGGGTTCAGCAACTGAAGCTTTCTTT.

The genes are TRBV5-4 and TRBJ1-2, with TRBD1 identical over 10 bases. Germline V CDR1 and CDR2: SGHNT, YYREEE (reference sequence). This CDR3 has 17 amino acids. With V trimmed by 0 bases and J by 1 base, 6 bases remained unmatched. As DNA, the CDR3 is TGTGCCAGCAGCTTGGGACAGGGGGCGGCAGTTAACTATGGCTACACCTTC. Protein sequence: CASSLGQGAAVNYGYTF.

This chain connects TRBV5-1 to TRBJ1-1; 10 bases are a match to TRBD1. The V and J ends lost 3 bases and 7 bases, in that order; junction bases with no gene match: 3. Germline CDR1 is SGHRS and CDR2 is YFSETQ. The CDR3 has 13 amino acids. CDR3 bases: TGCGCCAGCAGCTATGGACAGGGGGGTGAAGCTTTCTTT. Protein product: CASSYGQGGEAFF.

This clone was counted between two and nine times. The gene calls are TRBV15 and TRBJ2-3; D is unclear. V shed 3 bases and J shed 1 base, with 5 bases lying between them. The CDR3 contains 13 residues. The germline gives CDR1 LNHNV, CDR2 YYDKDF (reference sequence). CDR3 DNA: TGTGCCACCAGCAGTCGGGGCACAGATACGCAGTATTTT. Amino acid sequence: CATSSRGTDTQYF.

In its sample, this clone was seen once. This sequence joins TRBV30 and TRBJ1-2; the match to TRBD1 covers 7 bases. Losses at the gene ends were 3 bases for V and 6 bases for J; bases not matched to a gene: 7. Per the germline V gene, CDR1 is GTSNPN and CDR2 is SVGIG (reference sequence). This CDR3 contains 13 residues. CDR3 sequence: CAWRDRRVNGYTF. In nucleotides, the CDR3 is TGTGCCTGGAGGGACAGGCGTGTGAATGGCTACACCTTC.

This rearrangement joins TRBV6-1 to TRBJ2-3, with D maybe TRBD1 (6 bases). Germline values: CDR1 MNHNS, CDR2 SASEGT. The V end lost 2 bases, the J end lost 6 bases, and 9 bases lay between the germline ends. This CDR3 region has 13 residues. The CDR3 region has the DNA TGTGCCAGCAGTGAACAGAGGGGGGATACGCAGTATTTT. Its protein is CASSEQRGDTQYF.

In this sample, this clone turned up a few times. V and J are TRBV4-3 and TRBJ2-7; D not resolved. Germline V gene data show CDR1 as LGHNA and CDR2 as YSLEER. The CDR3 totals 15 residues. Between the trimmed V and J ends, which lost 1 base and 2 bases, there was a span of 12 bases. The CDR3 spells CASSQAAANTYEQYF. The CDR3 nucleotides are TGCGCCAGCAGCCAAGCGGCGGCGAACACCTACGAGCAGTACTTC.

A single count supports this clone. This chain uses TRBV15 with TRBJ2-3; the D gene is possibly TRBD2 (5 bases). V lost 5 bases, J lost 1 base, and 13 bases lay in between. The germline CDR1 and CDR2 sequences are LNHNV and YYDKDF (reference sequence). There are 15 residues in the CDR3. The CDR3 sequence is CATSGRDSGTDTQYF. The DNA of the CDR3 is TGTGCCACCAGCGGACGGGATTCGGGCACAGATACGCAGTATTTT.